Each of the 21 T cell receptor beta chains below was sequenced from the same sample in a study of a mutant IDH1 vaccine in newly diagnosed glioma. Time point in this sample: week 5, during vaccination. The investigators gave 300 ug of mutant IDH1 20-mer peptide in each vaccine dose, together with topical imiquimod. Repertoires were generated with immunoSEQ multiplex PCR, while TCRdb's copy carries only in-frame clones and drops some. The table has about 40,000 clones, 91% seen once. These TCRs are of unknown antigen specificity. This sample comprised PBMCs, obtained from a glioma patient whose treatment included an IDH1 peptide vaccine. Receptors were obtained from a man aged 50 or older with glioma.

The chain joins TRBV5-1 to TRBJ2-1, with 7 bases lining up with TRBD2. This CDR3 is 14 amino acids long. Germline CDR1 SGHRS, CDR2 YFSETQ. Germline trimming cut 3 bases from V and 6 bases from J; bases unmatched to any gene: 6. The chain's CDR3 is CASSSAAGSNEQFF. The CDR3 DNA sequence: TGCGCCAGCAGCTCCGCAGCGGGATCCAATGAGCAGTTCTTC.

The chain employs TRBV9 and TRBJ2-3; D is uncertain. CDR3 size: 14 residues. Germline CDR1 and CDR2: SGDLS and YYNGEE. Trimming removed 3 bases from V and 2 bases from J, with 10 bases in between. This CDR3 reads CASSALGSTDTQYF. The CDR3 DNA reads as TGTGCCAGCAGCGCCCTAGGTTCCACAGATACGCAGTATTTT.

V and J are TRBV27 and TRBJ1-5; 8 positions agree with TRBD1. Germline trimming cut 6 bases from V and 0 bases from J; bases unmatched to any gene: 4. The germline V gene encodes CDR1 MNHEY and CDR2 SMNVEV (reference sequence). CDR3 length: 15 residues. This chain's CDR3 is CASRLGTGSNQPQHF. CDR3 in DNA: TGTGCCAGCAGGTTGGGGACAGGTAGCAATCAGCCCCAGCATTTT.

J is TRBJ1-1 and V is TRBV7-9; weak D call: TRBD1 (5 bases). V lost 0 bases and J lost 2, with 10 bases in between. Germline-derived CDR1 and CDR2 are SEHNR and FQNEAQ (reference sequence). This CDR3 is built from 15 residues. The CDR3 DNA reads TGTGCCAGCAGCTTAGCGGGGGGGGGAAACACTGAAGCTTTCTTT. It yields the protein CASSLAGGGNTEAFF. The full variable domain, in which reference TRBV7-9 and TRBJ1-1 provide the parts outside the CDR3, is DTGVSQNPRHKITKRGQNVTFRCDPISEHNRLYWYRQTLGQGPEFLTYFQNEAQLEKSRLLSDRFSAERPKGSFSTLEIQRTEQGDSAMYLCASSLAGGGNTEAFFGQGTRLTVV.

This sequence joins TRBV5-1 and TRBJ2-7, with 11 bases identical to TRBD2. The germline gives CDR1 SGHRS, CDR2 YFSETQ. The CDR3 spans 15 residues. V was clipped by 3 bases and J by 3 bases; unmatched bases: 5. CDR3 residues: CASSSPGTSGYEQYF. CDR3 DNA sequence: TGCGCCAGCAGCTCTCCCGGGACTAGCGGCTACGAGCAGTACTTC.

The V call is TRBV28, the J call TRBJ1-5; D not certain. This CDR3 has 13 residues. CDR1 is MDHEN, CDR2 SYDVKM, per germline. The V end lost 5 bases, the J end lost 4 bases, and 9 bases lay between the germline ends. The CDR3 DNA sequence: TGTGCCAGCAGTCCCCCTGGGAATCAGCCCCAGCATTTT. This encodes CASSPPGNQPQHF.

The rearrangement links TRBV4-3 to TRBJ1-1; tentative D call: TRBD1 (6 bases). The CDR3 consists of 14 residues. V was clipped by 0 bases and J by 7 bases, with 12 bases between them. Germline CDR1 reads LGHNA; CDR2 reads YSLEER. This chain's CDR3 is CASSQEEGVGEAFF. As DNA, the CDR3 is TGCGCCAGCAGCCAAGAGGAGGGGGTGGGTGAAGCTTTCTTT.

The chain joins TRBV5-1 to TRBJ1-3; 7 bases map to TRBD1. Unmatched junction bases numbered 3, after V lost 0 bases and J lost 0 bases. Germline lookup yields CDR1 SGHRS and CDR2 YFSETQ. CDR3 length: 16 residues. The CDR3 loop reads CASSLGGQSSGNTIYF. The CDR3 DNA reads TGCGCCAGCAGCTTGGGGGGACAGAGCTCTGGAAACACCATATATTTT.

The rearrangement uses TRBV4-1 and TRBJ2-7; the match to TRBD2 covers 12 bases. The CDR3 is 18 residues long. The V segment lost 0 bases and the J segment 11 bases; nucleotides outside the gene matches: 17. CDR1 MGHRA and CDR2 YSYEKL come from the germline V gene. For the CDR3, the DNA is TGCGCCAGCAGCCAAGAGTATAGACTAGCGGGAGCCCAACGGAAAAAGTACTTC. It is translated as CASSQEYRLAGAQRKKYF.

V usage is TRBV5-1 and J usage is TRBJ2-7; 16 positions agree with TRBD2. The CDR3 length is 19 residues. After removal of 1 base from V and 3 bases from J, the junction contained 10 bases not matched to a gene. The germline gives CDR1 SGHRS, CDR2 YFSETQ. The CDR3: CASSLTRGLAGGLVYEQYF. The CDR3 DNA sequence: TGCGCCAGCAGCTTGACCCGGGGACTAGCGGGAGGGCTCGTCTACGAGCAGTACTTC. The full variable domain, completed using reference TRBV5-1 and TRBJ2-7, is KAGVTQTPRYLIKTRGQQVTLSCSPISGHRSVSWYQQTPGQGLQFLFEYFSETQRNKGNFPGRFSGRQFSNSRSEMNVSTLELGDSALYLCASSLTRGLAGGLVYEQYFGPGTRLTVT.

V gene TRBV11-2 combines with J gene TRBJ1-6; no reliable D call. V was shortened by 3 bases and J by 3 bases, with 6 bases between the two germline ends. Germline CDR1 reads SGHAT; CDR2 reads FQNNGV. This CDR3 contains 14 residues. The CDR3 bases are TGTGCCAGCAGCTTTGGAGACTATAATTCACCCCTCCACTTT. Encoded protein: CASSFGDYNSPLHF.

The rearrangement uses TRBV19 and TRBJ1-6, with 9 positions matching TRBD1. Losses at the gene ends were 4 bases for V and 11 bases for J; bases not matched to a gene: 9. CDR1 is LNHDA and CDR2 is SQIVND in the germline V gene (reference sequence). The CDR3 consists of 15 residues. The CDR3 region has the DNA TGTGCCAGTAGTACGCACCGGGACAGGGAGCCACCCCTCCACTTT. This codes for CASSTHRDREPPLHF.

The chain combines TRBV11-2 with TRBJ2-6; D is perhaps TRBD2 (5 bases). V was cut by 3 bases and J by 0 bases, with 12 bases left in between. Germline-derived CDR1 and CDR2 are SGHAT and FQNNGV. CDR3 length: 17 residues. The CDR3 region is CASSFLGSRSGANVLTF. The CDR3 DNA follows: TGTGCCAGCAGCTTCCTGGGGAGCCGCTCTGGGGCCAACGTCCTGACTTTC.

This rearrangement joins TRBV19 to TRBJ2-1; TRBD2 might be the D (6 bases). V was trimmed by 3 bases and J by 3 bases, leaving 15 bases between them. Looked up from germline, CDR1 is LNHDA and CDR2 is SQIVND (reference sequence). This CDR3 has 16 residues. CDR3 DNA: TGTGCCAGTAGTATGTGGCGGGGTCCTGGCTACAATGAGCAGTTCTTC. Its translation is CASSMWRGPGYNEQFF.

This chain links TRBV19 with TRBJ2-2; weak D call: TRBD1 (5 bases). Germline V gene data show CDR1 as LNHDA and CDR2 as SQIVND (reference sequence). The CDR3 is 14 amino acids. V dropped 7 bases and J dropped 3 bases, with 12 bases sitting between them. The CDR3 loop reads CASKGRDHTGELFF. The CDR3 DNA follows: TGTGCCAGTAAGGGCAGGGATCACACCGGGGAGCTGTTTTTT.

The chain joins TRBV27 to TRBJ2-3; 11 bases are a match to TRBD2. Germline V gene sequence: CDR1 MNHEY, CDR2 SMNVEV (reference sequence). Losses at the gene ends were 3 bases for V and 6 bases for J; bases not matched to a gene: 8. The CDR3 length is 16 residues. The CDR3 region is CASSFTSGSSVDTQYF. CDR3 DNA: TGTGCCAGCAGTTTCACTAGCGGGAGTTCCGTGGATACGCAGTATTTT.

V gene TRBV4-2 combines with J gene TRBJ2-3; D assignment may be TRBD1 or TRBD2 (5 bases each). V lost 4 bases and J 2 bases, leaving 7 bases between the germline ends. The CDR3 runs 13 residues. Germline CDR1 and CDR2: LGHNA and YNFKEQ. The CDR3 DNA reads as TGTGCCAGCAGCCTGGGGGTCACAGATACGCAGTATTTT. Translating it yields CASSLGVTDTQYF.

V and J are TRBV15 and TRBJ2-7; 8 nucleotides align to TRBD1. Germline assignment: CDR1 LNHNV and CDR2 YYDKDF (reference sequence). The CDR3 length is 15 residues. V shed 0 bases, J shed 6 bases, and the junction held 7 bases outside the gene matches. CDR3 DNA: TGTGCCACCAGCAGAGAGCAGGGGGCGCGTAGCGAGCAGTACTTC. The encoded protein is CATSREQGARSEQYF.

This clone was seen a single time. This sequence joins TRBV7-8 and TRBJ2-7; D not resolved. The CDR3 consists of 13 residues. CDR1 SGHVS and CDR2 FQNEAQ come from the germline V gene. V was trimmed by 1 base and J by 3 bases, leaving 7 bases between them. The CDR3 loop reads CASSLDTLYEQYF. The CDR3 nucleotides read TGTGCCAGCAGCTTAGATACACTCTACGAGCAGTACTTC.

This clone has just one count. The rearrangement uses TRBV2 and TRBJ1-6; tentative D call: TRBD1 (5 bases). Germline loops: CDR1 SNHLY, CDR2 FYNNEI. The V end lost 6 bases, the J end lost 6 bases, and 15 bases lay between the germline ends. This CDR3 is built from 15 residues. The CDR3 sequence is CASRRLGQPNSPLHF. CDR3 nucleotides: TGTGCCAGCAGGAGGCTGGGGCAGCCTAATTCACCCCTCCACTTT.

This clone was counted once. J is TRBJ1-2 and V is TRBV28, with TRBD1 identical over 9 bases. V trimming: 3 bases; J trimming: 6 bases; junction bases outside the gene matches: 14. CDR3 size: 17 residues. Germline CDR1 and CDR2: MDHEN and SYDVKM. The chain's CDR3 is CASSFWGQQGAGNGYTF. The CDR3 DNA reads TGTGCCAGCAGTTTCTGGGGTCAACAGGGGGCGGGAAATGGCTACACCTTC.